These T cell receptor beta chains were read from a single sample in a study of HIV-infected children after antiretroviral therapy interruption. TCRdb re-called the 3' RACE reads through MiXCR, storing one row per CDR3 protein. The profile shows a few thousand distinct CDR3 sequences, 4% to 5% of them singletons. Sequencing used CD45RO+ CD8+ T cells from PBMCs, pooled from several time points, obtained from a donor given antiretroviral therapy, either interrupted or continuous. The receptors originated from a pool of human donors with HIV. CDR3s include the opening cysteine and the closing phenylalanine or tryptophan. The D gene is left open where the match is weak. The size field is filled for only some rows; it gives once, few, many or a size class.

CDR3 DNA	CDR3 protein	D gene	V gene	J gene	clone size
TGTGCCAGCAGCTCCCCCGGGGGGTTCCACAATGAGCAGTTCTTC	CASSSPGGFHNEQFF	TRBD2	TRBV7-9	TRBJ2-1	medium-sized
TGTGCCACCAGTGTCACGGAGTTCTATGGCTACACCTTC	CATSVTEFYGYTF	NA	TRBV24-1	TRBJ1-2	many
TGTGCCAGCAGCAGAGGGACCGAAGCGGGGGAGCAGTACTTC	CASSRGTEAGEQYF	TRBD2	TRBV4-2	TRBJ2-7	many
TGCAGTGCTAGAGATGAGGGACAGTTCTACAATGAGCAGTTCTTC	CSARDEGQFYNEQFF	TRBD1	TRBV20-1	TRBJ2-1	medium-sized
TGTGCCAGCTCACCACAGGGGACCGGGACACCTCTAGCCAAAAACATTCAGTACTTC	CASSPQGTGTPLAKNIQYF	NA	TRBV18	TRBJ2-4	medium-sized
TGTGTCAGCAGCGCTCAGGGGGTAGCGGGGATCGAGCAGTACTTC	CVSSAQGVAGIEQYF	NA	TRBV7-2	TRBJ2-7	few
TGTGCCAGCAGTGAGTGGGGGGGGACTGAAGCTTTCTTT	CASSEWGGTEAFF	NA	TRBV6-1	TRBJ1-1	many
TGTGCCTCCACTAGCGGGGGCTACGAGCAGTACTTC	CASTSGGYEQYF	TRBD2	TRBV10-3	TRBJ2-7	medium-sized
TGTGCCAGCAGCTTGGGGGCCTACACTGAAGCTTTCTTT	CASSLGAYTEAFF	NA	TRBV5-6	TRBJ1-1	medium-sized
TGTGCCAGCACAAGGAATCCAGGAGCCACAGATACGCAGTATTTT	CASTRNPGATDTQYF	NA	TRBV7-8	TRBJ2-3	many
TGCGCCAGCAGCCCACGACAGGGCCCCACTGAAGCTTTCTTT	CASSPRQGPTEAFF	TRBD1	TRBV5-1	TRBJ1-1	few
TGTGCCAGCAGCCGGTCCCCATTTGACGAGCAGTACTTC	CASSRSPFDEQYF	NA	TRBV12-3/TRBV12-4	TRBJ2-7	many
TGCAGTGCTTGGCCCGGGAACACTGAAGCTTTCTTT	CSAWPGNTEAFF	NA	TRBV20-1	TRBJ1-1	many
TGTGCCAGCAGCCAATCGGGGGACGGAAACACCATATATTTT	CASSQSGDGNTIYF	NA	TRBV7-9	TRBJ1-3	many
TGTGCCAGCAGCGTCAACCCAGAAGAGCAGTACTTC	CASSVNPEEQYF	NA	TRBV9	TRBJ2-7	medium-sized
TGTGCCAGTAGTACCTTATACAGGGTTAGCAATCAGCCCCAGCATTTT	CASSTLYRVSNQPQHF	NA	TRBV19	TRBJ1-5	many
TGTGCCAGCAGTCCCGACAGCTACGAGCAGTACTTC	CASSPDSYEQYF	NA	TRBV11-3	TRBJ2-7	medium-sized
TGTGCCAGTAGTTCCGTCAGCCAGCCCCAGCATTTT	CASSSVSQPQHF	NA	TRBV19	TRBJ1-5	many
TGTGCCAGCAGCGCAACCGGGACAGCTAACTACGAGCAGTACTTC	CASSATGTANYEQYF	TRBD1	TRBV9	TRBJ2-7	NA
TGTGCCACCAGCAGATCGAGCGGGGTCTACGAGCAGTACTTC	CATSRSSGVYEQYF	TRBD2	TRBV15	TRBJ2-7	many
TGTGCCAGCACCCCCCCAGCCTCCTACGAGCAGTACTTC	CASTPPASYEQYF	NA	TRBV6-2/TRBV6-3	TRBJ2-7	many
TGTGCCAGCAGCTTAGGATCGACCAACATTCAGTACTTC	CASSLGSTNIQYF	NA	TRBV7-9	TRBJ2-4	many
TGTGCCAGCAGCTTTTCCCCCCCCGGCCGAGAGCAGTTCTTC	CASSFSPPGREQFF	NA	TRBV11-2	TRBJ2-1	medium-sized
TGTGCCAGCAGTTGGGTGTACGGGGCTTGGAGAAACACTGAAGCTTTCTTT	CASSWVYGAWRNTEAFF	NA	TRBV2	TRBJ1-1	medium-sized
TGCAGTGCTCAGGACCTAGCGGGGGCCTACGAGCAGTACTTC	CSAQDLAGAYEQYF	TRBD2	TRBV20-1	TRBJ2-7	many
TGCAGTGCTAGTAGTTCGGAATTCTACGAGCAGTACTTC	CSASSSEFYEQYF	NA	TRBV20-1	TRBJ2-7	medium-sized
TGTGCCAGCAGTTTGGGGACAGGGAAGACCAAAAACATTCAGTACTTC	CASSLGTGKTKNIQYF	TRBD1	TRBV27	TRBJ2-4	many
TGCAGTGCTAGAGATCTCCCAGGGAAGCTGGACAATGAGCAGTTCTTC	CSARDLPGKLDNEQFF	NA	TRBV20-1	TRBJ2-1	many
TGTGCCAGCAGCTTGACAGATCCGTCACCCCTCCACTTT	CASSLTDPSPLHF	NA	TRBV5-5	TRBJ1-6	NA
TGTGCCACACAACAATACGCAACTAATGAAAAACTGTTTTTT	CATQQYATNEKLFF	NA	TRBV2	TRBJ1-4	many
TGTGCCACCTCCAGGGTCCGTAATTCACCCCTCCACTTT	CATSRVRNSPLHF	NA	TRBV6-5	TRBJ1-6	many
TGTGCCAGCAGTTTAATGGCAGCTAAAGAGACCCAGTACTTC	CASSLMAAKETQYF	NA	TRBV27	TRBJ2-5	many
TGTGCCAGCGCCTTGGCCCATAGACCTTACGAGCAGTACTTC	CASALAHRPYEQYF	NA	TRBV7-9	TRBJ2-7	many
TGTGCCAGCAGCTTGGTGGGGGTGAACACTGAAGCTTTCTTT	CASSLVGVNTEAFF	NA	TRBV5-6	TRBJ1-1	NA
TGCAGTGCTACCCAGGGGGAGTTCTACGAGCAGTACTTC	CSATQGEFYEQYF	TRBD1	TRBV20-1	TRBJ2-7	many
TGTGCCAGCGGCTGGGACAGGGACTCTGGAAACACCATATATTTT	CASGWDRDSGNTIYF	TRBD1	TRBV2	TRBJ1-3	NA
TGCGCCAGCGGTTTAGCGGGGGGGAGCGATACGCAGTATTTT	CASGLAGGSDTQYF	TRBD2	TRBV10-2	TRBJ2-3	many
TGTGCCAGCAGCTTCCCAGAGACCCAGTACTTC	CASSFPETQYF	NA	TRBV7-9	TRBJ2-5	many
TGTGCCAGCAGTTACGACAGGGAATACGAGCAGTACTTC	CASSYDREYEQYF	TRBD1	TRBV27	TRBJ2-7	medium-sized
TGTGCCAGTAGTCCCCAGGGGATCGAAGCTTTCTTT	CASSPQGIEAFF	NA	TRBV19	TRBJ1-1	NA
TGTGCCAGCAGCAAAGAAGGGGCCGACCGTACCTACGAGCAGTACTTC	CASSKEGADRTYEQYF	NA	TRBV21-1	TRBJ2-7	few
TGTGCCAGCAGTGAAGGACAGGGGGCGACCGGGGAGCTGTTTTTT	CASSEGQGATGELFF	TRBD1	TRBV6-1	TRBJ2-2	many
TGTGCCAGCAGCGAGGGACTCTCCTCCAATGAGCAGTTCTTC	CASSEGLSSNEQFF	NA	TRBV7-9	TRBJ2-1	many
TGCGCCAGCAGCTTTTCCGGGGTGTCGACCGGGGAGCTGTTTTTT	CASSFSGVSTGELFF	NA	TRBV5-1	TRBJ2-2	many
TGTGCCAGCAGCCCACTCAGGGGTCCTGGAAACACCATATATTTT	CASSPLRGPGNTIYF	NA	TRBV14	TRBJ1-3	medium-sized
TGTGCCAGCAGCTTGGATTTCGAGAATGAGCAGTTCTTC	CASSLDFENEQFF	NA	TRBV5-6	TRBJ2-1	medium-sized
TGTGCCAGCAGTTTAGGTCTCGGGAATGAGCAGTTCTTC	CASSLGLGNEQFF	NA	TRBV12-3/TRBV12-4	TRBJ2-1	medium-sized
TGTGCCAGCAGTTTGGAGGGATCGCTAGAGACCCAGTACTTC	CASSLEGSLETQYF	NA	TRBV12-3/TRBV12-4	TRBJ2-5	NA